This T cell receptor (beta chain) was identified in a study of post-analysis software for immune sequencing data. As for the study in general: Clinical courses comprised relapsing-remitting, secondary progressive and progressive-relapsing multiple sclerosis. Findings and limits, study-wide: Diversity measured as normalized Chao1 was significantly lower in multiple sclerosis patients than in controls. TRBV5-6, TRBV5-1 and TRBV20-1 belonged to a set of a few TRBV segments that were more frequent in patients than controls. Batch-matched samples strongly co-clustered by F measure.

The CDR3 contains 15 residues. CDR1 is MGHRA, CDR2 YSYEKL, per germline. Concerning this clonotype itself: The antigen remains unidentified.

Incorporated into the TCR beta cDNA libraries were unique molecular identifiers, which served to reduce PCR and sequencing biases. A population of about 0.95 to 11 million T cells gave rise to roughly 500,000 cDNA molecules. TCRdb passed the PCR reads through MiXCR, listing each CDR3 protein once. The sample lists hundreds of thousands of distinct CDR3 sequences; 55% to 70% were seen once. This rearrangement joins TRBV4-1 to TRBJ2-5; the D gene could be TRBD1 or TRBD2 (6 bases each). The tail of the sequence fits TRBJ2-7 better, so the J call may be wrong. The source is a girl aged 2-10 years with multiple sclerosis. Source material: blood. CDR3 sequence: CASSQTGGQDYEQYF. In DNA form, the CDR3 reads TGCGCCAGCAGCCAGACCGGGGGCCAGGACTACGAGCAGTACTTC.